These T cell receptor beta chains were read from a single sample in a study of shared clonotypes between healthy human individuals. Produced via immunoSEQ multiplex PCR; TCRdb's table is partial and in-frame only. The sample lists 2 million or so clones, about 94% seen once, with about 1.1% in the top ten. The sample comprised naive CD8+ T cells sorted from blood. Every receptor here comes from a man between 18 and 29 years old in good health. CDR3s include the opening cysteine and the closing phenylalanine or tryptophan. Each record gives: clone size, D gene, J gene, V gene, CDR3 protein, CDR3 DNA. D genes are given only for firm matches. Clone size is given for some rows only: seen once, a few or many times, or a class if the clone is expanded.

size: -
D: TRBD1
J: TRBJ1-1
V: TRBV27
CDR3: CASSLSSGGGGEAFF
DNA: TGTGCCAGCAGTTTATCGTCAGGGGGCGGGGGTGAAGCTTTCTTT

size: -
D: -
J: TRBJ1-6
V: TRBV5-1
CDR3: CASSLASGFNSPLHF
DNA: TGCGCCAGCAGCTTGGCCTCAGGGTTCAATTCACCCCTCCACTTT

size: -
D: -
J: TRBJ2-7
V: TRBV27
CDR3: CASSLAANYEQYF
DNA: TGTGCCAGCAGTTTGGCCGCTAACTACGAGCAGTACTTC

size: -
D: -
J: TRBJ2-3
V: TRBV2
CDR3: CASSEVIDTDTQYF
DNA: TGTGCCAGCAGTGAGGTTATTGACACAGATACGCAGTATTTT

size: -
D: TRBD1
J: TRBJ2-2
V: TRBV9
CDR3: CASSVITGTENTGELFF
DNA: TGTGCCAGCAGCGTAATAACCGGGACAGAGAACACCGGGGAGCTGTTTTTT

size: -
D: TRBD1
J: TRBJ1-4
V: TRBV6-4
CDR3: CASIGTGTANEKLFF
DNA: TGTGCCAGCATCGGAACCGGGACAGCTAATGAAAAACTGTTTTTT

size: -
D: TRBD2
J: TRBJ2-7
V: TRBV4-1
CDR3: CASSQVPGLGPYEQYF
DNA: TGCGCCAGCAGCCAAGTTCCGGGACTAGGGCCCTACGAGCAGTACTTC

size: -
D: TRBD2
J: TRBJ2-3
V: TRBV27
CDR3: CASSFTSGRTDTQYF
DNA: TGTGCCAGCAGTTTTACTAGCGGCCGCACAGATACGCAGTATTTT

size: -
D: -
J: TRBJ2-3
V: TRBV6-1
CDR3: CASREGASPNTDTQYF
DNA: TGTGCCAGCAGGGAAGGGGCTAGCCCTAACACAGATACGCAGTATTTT

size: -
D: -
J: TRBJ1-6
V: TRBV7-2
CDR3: CASGILGGDSPLHF
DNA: TGTGCCAGCGGCATCCTGGGGGGGGATTCACCCCTCCACTTT

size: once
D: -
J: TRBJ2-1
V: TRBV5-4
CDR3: CAISRGAEQFF
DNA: TGTGCCATTTCACGGGGGGCTGAGCAGTTCTTC

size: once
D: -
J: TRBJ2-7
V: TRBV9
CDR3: CASSVEAATYEQYF
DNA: TGTGCCAGCAGCGTAGAAGCAGCCACCTACGAGCAGTACTTC

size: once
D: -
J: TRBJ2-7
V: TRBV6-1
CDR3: CASSADPSGARTYEQYF
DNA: TGTGCCAGCAGTGCAGATCCGTCGGGAGCCCGTACCTACGAGCAGTACTTC

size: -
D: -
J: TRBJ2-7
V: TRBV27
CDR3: CASSDRDNSYEQYF
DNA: TGTGCCAGCAGTGACCGGGACAATAGCTACGAGCAGTACTTC

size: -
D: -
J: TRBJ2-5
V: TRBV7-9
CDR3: CASSTDLFQETQYF
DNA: TGTGCCAGCAGCACGGACCTATTCCAAGAGACCCAGTACTTC

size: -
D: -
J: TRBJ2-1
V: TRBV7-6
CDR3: CASSLVLASPHNEQFF
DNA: TGTGCCAGCAGCTTAGTGCTGGCGAGCCCTCACAATGAGCAGTTCTTC

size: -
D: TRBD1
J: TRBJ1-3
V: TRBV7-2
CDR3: CASSLVSGTGSGNTIYF
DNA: TGTGCCAGCAGCTTAGTTTCGGGGACAGGCTCTGGAAACACCATATATTTT

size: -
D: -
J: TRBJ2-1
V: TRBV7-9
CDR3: CASSLSQGKDNEQFF
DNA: TGTGCCAGCAGCTTATCGCAAGGGAAGGACAATGAGCAGTTCTTC

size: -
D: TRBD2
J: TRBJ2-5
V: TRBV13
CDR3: CASSHLTPGGGPQYF
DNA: TGTGCCAGCAGCCACCTCACCCCCGGGGGGGGGCCTCAGTACTTC

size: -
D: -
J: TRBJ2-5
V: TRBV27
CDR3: CASSLFAGTPSETQYF
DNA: TGTGCCAGCAGCTTATTCGCCGGGACCCCATCAGAGACCCAGTACTTC

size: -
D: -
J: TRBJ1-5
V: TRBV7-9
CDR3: CASSLEGGTQHF
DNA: TGTGCCAGCAGCTTAGAGGGCGGGACCCAGCATTTT

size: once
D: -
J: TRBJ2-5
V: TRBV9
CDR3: CASSVQGTEETQYF
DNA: TGTGCCAGCAGCGTACAGGGGACCGAAGAGACCCAGTACTTC

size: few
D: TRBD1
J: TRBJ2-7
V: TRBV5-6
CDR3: CASSWGTGAYEQYF
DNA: TGTGCCAGCAGCTGGGGGACAGGGGCCTACGAGCAGTACTTC

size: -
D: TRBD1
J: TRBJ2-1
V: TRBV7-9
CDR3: CASGVLEGAGYNEQFF
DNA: TGTGCCAGCGGCGTACTAGAGGGGGCTGGCTACAATGAGCAGTTCTTC